This TCR beta chain appears in the sequencing data of a study of response to subunit inactivated influenza vaccine. This clonotype occurred many times. Its target is not known. General study points: There was a suggestion from the authors that each seasonal influenza vaccination recruits few new T cells.

The CDR3 has 13 residues. Germline CDR1 reads SGHDT; CDR2 reads YYEEEE. Between the trimmed V and J ends, which lost 2 bases and 6 bases, there was a span of 11 bases. TCRdb ran MiXCR on the RT-PCR reads and lists one entry per CDR3 protein. The repertoire has about 780,000 distinct CDR3 sequences, less than 20% of them found once; the top ten carry under 13%. Sequenced here: PBMCs from blood, sampled around 5 days after vaccination. The chain joins TRBV5-6 to TRBJ2-5; no reliable D call. This clonotype was sampled from a man aged 45-65 years who received an inactivated influenza vaccine. The CDR3 DNA is TGTGCCAGCAGCTTCACCACCTCGAAGACCCAGTACTTC. It codes for CASSFTTSKTQYF.